The 10 T cell receptor beta chains below were found in one sample sequenced in a study of T cells in Graves' hyperthyroidism and ophthalmopathy. The investigators amplified TCR beta CDR3 regions from RNA transcripts. HTBI primers were used for first-round RT-PCR of the TCR CDR3. TCRdb re-called the multiplex PCR reads with MiXCR, one entry per CDR3 protein. The sample records hundreds of thousands of distinct CDR3 sequences, 35% to 40% being singletons. The sample was blood. These receptors were collected from a man aged 18 to 35 with Graves' hyperthyroidism.

This clonotype was picked up a small number of times. The chain joins TRBV5-1 to TRBJ2-7; no clear D. Germline assignment: CDR1 SGHRS and CDR2 YFSETQ. Between the trimmed V and J ends, which lost 0 bases and 5 bases, there was a span of 12 bases. The CDR3 is made up of 14 amino acids. Here the CDR3 reads CASSLGLSAHEQYF. The CDR3, as DNA: TGCGCCAGCAGCTTGGGGCTATCGGCCCACGAGCAGTACTTC. Full variable domain (rest looked up from reference TRBV5-1 and TRBJ2-7): KAGVTQTPRYLIKTRGQQVTLSCSPISGHRSVSWYQQTPGQGLQFLFEYFSETQRNKGNFPGRFSGRQFSNSRSEMNVSTLELGDSALYLCASSLGLSAHEQYFGPGTRLTVT.

A word on this clonotype: A much larger clone differs from this one at a single base, so this may be a read error. This rearrangement joins TRBV10-3 to TRBJ1-2, with D unclear. The CDR3 contains 12 residues. Germline loops: CDR1 ENHRY, CDR2 SYGVKD. The DNA of the CDR3 is TGTGCCAGCAGTCGAATAGCTGAGGGCTACACCTTC. It specifies CASSRIAEGYTF.

The rearrangement joins TRBV6-5 to TRBJ2-7; the D call may be TRBD1 or TRBD2 (5 bases each). The CDR3 is 15 residues long. CDR1 is MNHEY and CDR2 is SVGAGI in the germline V gene. V dropped 3 bases and J dropped 0 bases, with 12 bases sitting between them. Written as DNA, the CDR3 is TGTGCCAGCAGTTATGGGGGAGCCCACTCCTACGAGCAGTACTTC. Its protein product is CASSYGGAHSYEQYF.

This clonotype was found many times. The V call is TRBV15, the J call TRBJ2-2, with D tentatively TRBD1 (6 bases). The germline CDR1 and CDR2 sequences are LNHNV and YYDKDF (reference sequence). This CDR3 spans 15 amino acids. V lost 0 bases to trimming and J lost 4 bases, with 9 bases between them. CDR3 residues: CATSRDRGATGELFF. The CDR3 nucleotides read TGTGCCACCAGCAGAGACAGGGGAGCCACCGGGGAGCTGTTTTTT.

This clonotype was detected ten times or more. The chain couples TRBV2 to TRBJ1-5; 7 bases map to TRBD1. This CDR3 contains 15 residues. J was trimmed by 5 bases and V by 2 bases; bases with no gene match: 6. Germline V CDR1 and CDR2: SNHLY, FYNNEI. Here the CDR3 reads CASSELKGAHQPQHF. The CDR3 DNA follows: TGTGCCAGCAGTGAACTTAAGGGGGCTCATCAGCCCCAGCATTTT.

The count of this clonotype is one. A single base separates this from a much larger clone, so it may be a read error. The chain combines TRBV9 with TRBJ2-5; TRBD2 matches at 10 bases. CDR1 and CDR2 (germline): SGDLS, YYNGEE. This CDR3 has 15 residues. The CDR3 region has the DNA TGTGCCGGCAGCGTAGGACTAGCGGCCCCAGAGACCCAGTACTTC. Amino acid sequence: CAGSVGLAAPETQYF.

In this sample, this clonotype turned up a few times. This rearrangement joins TRBV6-1 to TRBJ1-5; D unresolved. CDR1 and CDR2 (germline): MNHNS, SASEGT. V lost 5 bases to trimming and J lost 0 bases, with 8 bases between them. The CDR3 contains 14 residues. The CDR3 nucleotides read TGTGCCAGCAGTTTCAGGTATAGCAATCAGCCCCAGCATTTT. Translation: CASSFRYSNQPQHF.

The sample holds many counts of this clonotype. The CDR3 DNA reads TGTGCCACCAGCAGAGATCGGGAAGCTAACTCTGGGGCCAACGTCCTGACTTTC. It translates to CATSRDREANSGANVLTF. The rearrangement joins TRBV15 to TRBJ2-6, with D maybe TRBD2 (5 bases). Germline CDR1 is LNHNV and CDR2 is YYDKDF (reference sequence). V dropped 0 bases and J dropped 0 bases, with 12 bases sitting between them. The CDR3 has 18 residues.

This clonotype occurred a few times. This sequence joins TRBV7-8 and TRBJ1-5; D not resolved. Germline assignment: CDR1 SGHVS and CDR2 FQNEAQ. The CDR3 has 15 residues. V lost 2 bases to trimming and J lost 5 bases, with 13 bases between them. The CDR3 region is CASSLYGRTDQPQHF. The CDR3 DNA reads as TGTGCCAGCAGCTTATATGGCAGGACGGATCAGCCCCAGCATTTT.

This clonotype was counted a few times. The V call is TRBV20-1, the J call TRBJ1-6, with a tentative D call TRBD1 (5 bases). Germline V gene sequence: CDR1 DFQATT, CDR2 SNEGSKA (reference sequence). This CDR3 comprises 17 residues. V lost 2 bases, J lost 3 bases, and 17 bases lay in between. The CDR3 is CSARRGGLEGYNSPLHF. The DNA of the CDR3 is TGCAGTGCTAGACGCGGGGGGTTAGAAGGCTATAATTCACCCCTCCACTTT.